This entry lists 14 T cell receptor beta chains sequenced from one sample in a study of cytomegalovirus exposure and HLA in healthy donors. PCR was performed using 60 Vbeta and 13 Jbeta primers. Libraries were prepared by immunoSEQ multiplex PCR; TCRdb keeps only in-frame clonotypes and omits some of them. The data contain some 170,000 clones, roughly four fifths of them singletons. Specimen: PBMCs. The receptors come from a woman younger than 35 in good health and CMV-seropositive.

This clone appeared a few times. The chain combines TRBV11-2 with TRBJ1-2; 9 bases align to TRBD1. The CDR3 is 15 residues long. The J segment lost 4 bases and the V segment lost 5 bases, leaving 8 bases of the junction unmatched. CDR1 is SGHAT, CDR2 FQNNGV, per germline. The CDR3 sequence: CASSPRTGAFYGYTF. CDR3 DNA: TGTGCCAGCAGCCCGCGGACAGGGGCCTTCTATGGCTACACCTTC.

The chain has TRBV7-9 and TRBJ2-1, with 7 bases fitting TRBD1. The ends lost 5 bases at V and 7 bases at J; junction bases unmatched: 11. This CDR3 is 15 amino acids long. CDR1 and CDR2 (germline): SEHNR, FQNEAQ (reference sequence). The CDR3 loop is CASSPHRDRKNEQFF. The CDR3 nucleotides read TGTGCCAGCAGCCCGCACCGGGACAGAAAAAATGAGCAGTTCTTC. Complete variable domain (other parts from reference TRBV7-9 and TRBJ2-1): DTGVSQNPRHKITKRGQNVTFRCDPISEHNRLYWYRQTLGQGPEFLTYFQNEAQLEKSRLLSDRFSAERPKGSFSTLEIQRTEQGDSAMYLCASSPHRDRKNEQFFGPGTRLTVL.

The sample holds a few counts of this clone. This CDR3 reads CASSPGDRPYEQYF. CDR3 in DNA: TGTGCCAGCAGCCCCGGGGACAGACCATACGAGCAGTACTTC. J is TRBJ2-7 and V is TRBV7-9; 7 bases align to TRBD1. Germline V gives CDR1 SEHNR, CDR2 FQNEAQ (reference sequence). CDR3 size: 14 residues. Unmatched junction bases numbered 8, after V lost 5 bases and J lost 4 bases.

The chain recombines TRBV4-1 with TRBJ1-5; D is perhaps TRBD1 (6 bases). Per the germline V gene, CDR1 is MGHRA and CDR2 is YSYEKL. The CDR3 runs to 17 residues. V was shortened by 0 bases and J by 0 bases, with 12 bases between the two germline ends. In DNA form, the CDR3 reads TGCGCCAGCAGCCAAGAAAACAGGGCTAATAGCAATCAGCCCCAGCATTTT. Protein sequence: CASSQENRANSNQPQHF.

The V gene is TRBV6-5, the J gene TRBJ1-1; the match to TRBD1 covers 8 bases. Germline V lookup: CDR1 MNHEY, CDR2 SVGAGI. The CDR3 is 11 amino acids. The V and J ends lost 6 bases and 10 bases, in that order; junction bases with no gene match: 4. CDR3 DNA: TGTGCCAGCAGCTCCGGACAGGGAGCTTTCTTT. It translates to CASSSGQGAFF.

This chain uses TRBV7-2 with TRBJ2-7, with TRBD2 matching 7 bases. Germline V gene data show CDR1 as SGHTA and CDR2 as FQGNSA. CDR3 length equals 14 residues. Trimming cost V 6 bases and J 2 bases; bases outside gene matches: 7. The chain's CDR3 is CASRETSYTYEQYF. The CDR3 bases are TGTGCCAGCAGGGAGACTAGCTACACCTACGAGCAGTACTTC.

V is TRBV6-1 and J is TRBJ2-3, with 7 bases aligning to TRBD2. Germline CDR1 reads MNHNS; CDR2 reads SASEGT. The V segment lost 9 bases and the J segment 2 bases; nucleotides outside the gene matches: 8. The CDR3 is 14 amino acids. In DNA form, the CDR3 reads TGTGCCAGTAAGCGGGGTGCTCCCACAGATACGCAGTATTTT. Translated, it gives CASKRGAPTDTQYF.

V is TRBV7-6 and J is TRBJ2-5; 7 nucleotides agree with TRBD1. With 4 bases clipped from V and 3 bases from J, the junction kept 5 bases outside the gene matches. CDR3 length: 14 amino acids. The germline V gene has CDR1 SGHVS and CDR2 FNYEAQ. As DNA, the CDR3 is TGTGCCAGCAGCTCCCTGACAGGGAAAGAGACCCAGTACTTC. It yields the protein CASSSLTGKETQYF.

CDR3 region: CASSIGTGNYEQYF. The CDR3, as DNA: TGTGCCAGCAGCATTGGGACAGGTAACTACGAGCAGTACTTC. The chain has TRBV11-2 and TRBJ2-7; 8 nucleotides line up with TRBD1. V lost 5 bases to trimming and J lost 3 bases; unmatched junction nucleotides: 6. This CDR3 is built from 14 residues. Germline CDR1 reads SGHAT; CDR2 reads FQNNGV.

The chain combines TRBV6-5 with TRBJ2-7, with a possible D match to TRBD1 (5 bases). CDR3 size: 14 residues. The V gene lost 0 bases and the J gene lost 2 bases, with 8 bases spanning the gap. CDR1 and CDR2 (germline): MNHEY, SVGAGI. The chain's CDR3 is CASSYSARAYEQYF. The CDR3 nucleotides read TGTGCCAGCAGTTACTCGGCCAGGGCCTACGAGCAGTACTTC.

The chain has TRBV7-2 and TRBJ2-5, with a possible D match to TRBD2 (5 bases). The CDR3 is 15 amino acids. Trimming removed 5 bases from V and 2 bases from J, with 15 bases in between. The germline CDR1 and CDR2 sequences are SGHTA and FQGNSA. The CDR3 spells CASSHGGSLQETQYF. For the CDR3, the DNA is TGTGCCAGCAGCCACGGTGGGAGTCTGCAAGAGACCCAGTACTTC.

The gene calls are TRBV6-1 and TRBJ1-2, with D possibly being TRBD1 (6 bases). The CDR3 is 14 amino acids. Germline CDR1 MNHNS, CDR2 SASEGT. V was trimmed by 3 bases and J by 4 bases, leaving 12 bases between them. The CDR3 DNA sequence: TGTGCCAGCAGTGAGAAACAGGGAGTCTATGGCTACACCTTC. Translation: CASSEKQGVYGYTF.

The chain employs TRBV27 and TRBJ1-1; TRBD1 matches 8 bases. Losses at the gene ends were 5 bases for V and 6 bases for J; bases not matched to a gene: 8. Germline V gene sequence: CDR1 MNHEY, CDR2 SMNVEV (reference sequence). The CDR3 has 14 amino acids. This CDR3 is CASSPSDRVSEAFF. CDR3 coding DNA: TGTGCCAGCAGTCCGTCGGACAGGGTGTCTGAAGCTTTCTTT.

V usage is TRBV19 and J usage is TRBJ2-7; 11 nucleotides agree with TRBD1. There are 21 residues in the CDR3. V dropped 3 bases and J dropped 3; count of bases not matched to a gene: 22. Germline-derived CDR1 and CDR2 are LNHDA and SQIVND (reference sequence). The CDR3 sequence: CASSMGRFGQGASNPFYEQYF. In DNA form, the CDR3 reads TGTGCCAGTAGTATGGGACGATTTGGACAGGGGGCCTCCAACCCTTTCTACGAGCAGTACTTC.